A single sample is the source of the 31 T cell receptor beta chains below, sequenced in a study of long-term antiretroviral therapy in people with HIV (dated by TCRdb to the early 2020s). The immunoSEQ hsTCRB v3.0 assay was used at survey level resolution for TRB variable region sequencing. Held by TCRdb, this immuneACCESS table contains in-frame sequences only and omits some clones. Under half of the omission traces to an unresolved V gene where checked; the cause of the rest is unknown. The sample table holds roughly 25,000 clones, of which 85% were seen once. About a tenth of the sample lies in the top ten. Sequencing was performed on unsorted PBMCs, taken 2.3 years after starting antiretroviral therapy. Every receptor here comes from a middle-aged man with HIV.

This rearrangement joins TRBV6-5 to TRBJ1-1; unclear D gene. The germline V and J ends were trimmed by 9 bases and 1 base, with 12 bases remaining between them. The CDR3 runs 13 residues. Germline CDR1 MNHEY, CDR2 SVGAGI. CDR3 bases: TGTGCCAGTACGGACGGGCAGAACACTGAAGCTTTCTTT. It is translated as CASTDGQNTEAFF.

This clone was counted a single time. V and J are TRBV7-3 and TRBJ2-1; 8 bases agree with TRBD1. Losses at the gene ends were 5 bases for V and 13 bases for J; bases not matched to a gene: 13. The germline CDR1 and CDR2 sequences are SGHTA and FQGTGA. The CDR3 is 14 residues long. CDR3 sequence reads: CASSDRGVVLRQFF. The CDR3 DNA sequence: TGTGCCAGCAGCGACAGGGGTGTAGTACTTAGACAGTTCTTC.

The chain uses TRBV25-1 and TRBJ1-2; D not resolved. CDR3 length: 12 residues. The V gene lost 1 base and the J gene lost 7 bases, with 7 bases spanning the gap. Per germline, CDR1 MGHDK and CDR2 SYGVNS. The CDR3 loop is CASSESVGGYTF. The CDR3 nucleotides are TGTGCCAGCAGTGAATCGGTCGGTGGCTACACCTTC.

The V and J genes are TRBV11-3 and TRBJ1-1; 9 positions match TRBD1. V lost 0 bases to trimming and J lost 1 base; unmatched junction nucleotides: 0. Germline CDR1 reads SGHNT; CDR2 reads YENEEA. The CDR3 runs to 15 residues. The CDR3 spells CASSLEGQGNTEAFF. CDR3 sequence (DNA): TGTGCCAGCAGCTTAGAGGGACAGGGGAACACTGAAGCTTTCTTT.

In nucleotides, the CDR3 is TGTGCCAGCAGTGAAGGGACCAGACGCACAGATACGCAGTATTTT. This codes for CASSEGTRRTDTQYF. The chain links TRBV2 to TRBJ2-3; the D is unclear. This CDR3 region has 15 residues. Per germline, CDR1 SNHLY and CDR2 FYNNEI. V lost 1 base, J lost 1 base, and 9 bases lay in between. The variable domain in full, completed from reference TRBV2 and TRBJ2-3, reads EPEVTQTPSHQVTQMGQEVILRCVPISNHLYFYWYRQILGQKVEFLVSFYNNEISEKSEIFDDQFSVERPDGSNFTLKIRSTKLEDSAMYFCASSEGTRRTDTQYFGPGTRLTVL.

The chain uses TRBV10-3 and TRBJ2-7; 10 bases match TRBD1. V was pared by 3 bases and J by 6 bases, with 2 bases of the junction left unmatched. CDR1 and CDR2 from the germline V gene are ENHRY and SYGVKD. CDR3 size: 13 residues. CDR3 nucleotide sequence: TGTGCCATCAGTGAAGACAGGGGGCTCGAGCAGTACTTC. Residues: CAISEDRGLEQYF.

The chain recombines TRBV9 with TRBJ2-3; D is ambiguous. The CDR3 totals 16 residues. Germline CDR1 reads SGDLS; CDR2 reads YYNGEE. V dropped 0 bases and J dropped 0 bases, with 11 bases sitting between them. CDR3 DNA: TGTGCCAGCAGCGTAGGACTGGCCTCTAGCACAGATACGCAGTATTTT. Encoded protein: CASSVGLASSTDTQYF.

The chain employs TRBV27 and TRBJ2-1; 7 bases are a match to TRBD1. Germline CDR1 MNHEY, CDR2 SMNVEV (reference sequence). J gave up 0 bases and V 3 bases, and 2 bases lay outside the gene matches. The CDR3 has 15 residues. Here the CDR3 DNA reads TGTGCCAGCAGTTTGGACAGGCTCTCCTACAATGAGCAGTTCTTC. Protein product: CASSLDRLSYNEQFF.

V and J are TRBV4-1 and TRBJ2-3; D perhaps matches TRBD2 (6 bases). CDR1 is MGHRA and CDR2 is YSYEKL in the germline V gene. Trimming left V 3 bases short and J 3 bases short, with 19 bases between. CDR3 length equals 17 residues. As DNA, the CDR3 is TGCGCCAGCAGCCAGAGTGGGTGGGGGGAGATGACAGATACGCAGTATTTT. Amino acids: CASSQSGWGEMTDTQYF.

The chain couples TRBV6-6 to TRBJ2-7; TRBD2 aligns across 9 bases. The CDR3 is made up of 15 amino acids. CDR1 is MNHNY, CDR2 SVGAGI, per germline (reference sequence). J was trimmed by 6 bases and V by 0 bases; bases with no gene match: 6. Written as DNA, the CDR3 is TGTGCCAGCAGTTACTCAGGAGCGGGAGGCTCCGAGCAGTACTTC. It codes for CASSYSGAGGSEQYF.

This sequence joins TRBV29-1 and TRBJ2-5; D perhaps matches TRBD1 (5 bases). This CDR3 region has 17 residues. Trimming removed 4 bases at V and 3 bases at J, with 24 bases between. CDR1 and CDR2 (germline): SQVTM, ANQGSEA. The chain's CDR3 is CSVGGSQAPWGKETQYF. CDR3 nucleotide sequence: TGCAGCGTTGGGGGCAGCCAAGCACCATGGGGTAAAGAGACCCAGTACTTC.

The V call is TRBV28, the J call TRBJ1-5, with TRBD1 as a possible D gene (6 bases). Germline V gene sequence: CDR1 MDHEN, CDR2 SYDVKM. The CDR3 consists of 14 residues. With 2 bases removed from V and 7 bases from J, the gap between germline ends came to 12 bases. CDR3 amino acids: CASSLTGREQPQHF. The CDR3 DNA is TGTGCCAGCAGTTTAACAGGGAGAGAGCAGCCCCAGCATTTT.

The chain is built from TRBV6-6 and TRBJ2-1; 12 nucleotides line up with TRBD2. CDR1 is MNHNY, CDR2 SVGAGI, per germline (reference sequence). V lost 3 bases, J lost 7 bases, and 7 bases stayed unmatched. CDR3 size: 16 residues. The CDR3 DNA reads as TGTGCCAGCAGTTATGCGCCTAGCGGGAGGGGTAATGAGCAGTTCTTC. This translates into CASSYAPSGRGNEQFF.

The chain employs TRBV19 and TRBJ1-1, with unresolved D. The V end lost 3 bases, the J end lost 0 bases, and 5 bases lay between the germline ends. CDR3 size: 13 residues. From germline, CDR1 is LNHDA and CDR2 SQIVND (reference sequence). For the CDR3, the DNA is TGTGCCAGTAGTATGTTCCTGAACACTGAAGCTTTCTTT. It codes for CASSMFLNTEAFF.

This chain joins TRBV7-8 and TRBJ2-7; 7 bases are shared with TRBD2. V shed 6 bases, J shed 7 bases, and the junction held 15 bases outside the gene matches. The germline V gene has CDR1 SGHVS and CDR2 FQNEAQ. The CDR3 length is 15 residues. The CDR3, as DNA: TGTGCCAGCAGAAAGGCGGCTAGCGGATTGGTGGAGCAGTACTTC. The encoded protein is CASRKAASGLVEQYF.

The rearrangement joins TRBV9 to TRBJ2-1; D may match TRBD1 or TRBD2 (5 bases each). CDR3 size: 18 residues. The germline V and J ends were trimmed by 3 bases and 0 bases, with 19 bases remaining between them. Germline assignment: CDR1 SGDLS and CDR2 YYNGEE. CDR3 in amino acids: CASSGAPRDPSSYNEQFF. The CDR3 region has the DNA TGTGCCAGCAGCGGAGCCCCACGGGACCCCAGCTCCTACAATGAGCAGTTCTTC.

This chain uses TRBV9 with TRBJ2-1; perhaps TRBD2 as D (6 bases). Germline CDR1 SGDLS, CDR2 YYNGEE. Trimming took 4 bases from V and 7 from J, leaving 18 bases between them. The CDR3 contains 15 residues. DNA of the CDR3: TGTGCCAGCAGCCCCCCTGGGCGGGATCGGAATGAGCAGTTCTTC. Translating gives CASSPPGRDRNEQFF.

This clone was observed a handful of times. This chain joins TRBV7-3 and TRBJ2-2; unclear D gene. Germline V lookup: CDR1 SGHTA, CDR2 FQGTGA. Trimming took 3 bases from V and 6 from J, leaving 11 bases between them. This CDR3 has 14 residues. The CDR3, as DNA: TGTGCCAGCAGCTTGATACGGGTACCCGGGGAGCTGTTTTTT. Protein sequence: CASSLIRVPGELFF. Filled out from reference TRBV7-3 and TRBJ2-2, the complete variable domain reads GAGVSQTPSNKVTEKGKYVELRCDPISGHTALYWYRQSLGQGPEFLIYFQGTGAADDSGLPNDRFFAVRPEGSVSTLKIQRTERGDSAVYLCASSLIRVPGELFFGEGSRLTVL.

Remarks on this clone: One junction end does not reproduce the germline sequence, and a read error may be involved. The V and J genes are TRBV27 and TRBJ2-1; D is unresolved. Germline V gives CDR1 MNHEY, CDR2 SMNVEV (reference sequence). The CDR3 consists of 16 residues. DNA for the CDR3: TGTACCAGCAGTGGCCCTGGAGTAGGGTCCTACAATGAGCAGTTCTTC. Protein: CTSSGPGVGSYNEQFF.

Only a few counts were recorded for this clone. Within the sample, other DNA sequences also encode this same CDR3. The chain recombines TRBV6-5 with TRBJ1-5; 8 bases agree with TRBD1. The length of the CDR3 is 14 residues. V trimming: 5 bases; J trimming: 4 bases; junction bases outside the gene matches: 4. Looked up from germline, CDR1 is MNHEY and CDR2 is SVGAGI. CDR3 coding DNA: TGTGCCAGCAGTCCCGACAGGGGAAATCAGCCCCAGCATTTT. It encodes CASSPDRGNQPQHF.

V usage is TRBV7-9 and J usage is TRBJ1-5; D is undetermined. V shed 3 bases and J shed 5 bases, with 5 bases lying between them. There are 12 residues in the CDR3. The germline CDR1 and CDR2 sequences are SEHNR and FQNEAQ (reference sequence). In DNA, the CDR3 is TGTGCCAGCAGCTTTTGGGATCAGCCCCAGCATTTT. Its protein is CASSFWDQPQHF.

The chain combines TRBV5-4 with TRBJ2-3, with TRBD1 matching over 9 bases. V shed 2 bases and J 2 bases; nucleotides not matched to a gene: 6. Germline V lookup: CDR1 SGHNT, CDR2 YYREEE (reference sequence). This CDR3 is built from 16 residues. For the CDR3, the DNA is TGTGCCAGCAGCTTAAAGGACAGGGGATTCACAGATACGCAGTATTTT. This codes for CASSLKDRGFTDTQYF.

This rearrangement joins TRBV14 to TRBJ1-5; D is undetermined. Trimming pared 4 bases from V and 4 bases from J, leaving 8 bases between. The germline CDR1 and CDR2 sequences are SGHDN and FVKESK. CDR3 length: 13 amino acids. The CDR3 protein is CASSPTGNQPQHF. The CDR3 DNA reads TGTGCCAGCAGCCCAACCGGGAATCAGCCCCAGCATTTT. Looking up the rest from reference TRBV14 and TRBJ1-5 gives the full variable domain: EAGVTQFPSHSVIEKGQTVTLRCDPISGHDNLYWYRRVMGKEIKFLLHFVKESKQDESGMPNNRFLAERTGGTYSTLKVQPAELEDSGVYFCASSPTGNQPQHFGDGTRLSIL.

This chain connects TRBV29-1 to TRBJ1-3; D is undetermined. Germline V gives CDR1 SQVTM, CDR2 ANQGSEA. The CDR3 is 15 residues long. With 4 bases removed from V and 0 bases from J, the gap between germline ends came to 13 bases. This CDR3 is CSVVAPGLSGNTIYF. The CDR3 DNA follows: TGCAGCGTTGTCGCTCCGGGCCTCTCTGGAAACACCATATATTTT.

This clone was seen a single time. The rearrangement uses TRBV7-9 and TRBJ1-2, with TRBD1 matching 7 bases. Looked up from germline, CDR1 is SEHNR and CDR2 is FQNEAQ (reference sequence). The CDR3 runs to 14 residues. The V and J ends lost 5 bases and 6 bases, in that order; junction bases with no gene match: 9. In DNA, the CDR3 is TGTGCCAGCAGCCCGACAGGGAACTTGAATGGCTACACCTTC. This encodes CASSPTGNLNGYTF.

This clone showed up just once. V usage is TRBV5-8 and J usage is TRBJ2-6; 10 nucleotides align to TRBD1. V shed 2 bases, J shed 4 bases, and the junction held 9 bases outside the gene matches. Germline V CDR1 and CDR2: SGHTS, YDEGEE. The CDR3 runs to 18 residues. CDR3 region: CASSFSSTGGSGANVLTF. The CDR3 DNA sequence: TGTGCCAGCAGCTTCTCTTCGACAGGGGGCTCCGGGGCCAACGTCCTGACTTTC.

The CDR3 protein is CASSLTSGSLDEQFF. DNA for the CDR3: TGTGCCAGCAGTCTCACGAGCGGGAGTCTTGATGAGCAGTTCTTC. The chain is built from TRBV6-5 and TRBJ2-1; 8 bases map to TRBD2. This CDR3 is built from 15 residues. Per the germline V gene, CDR1 is MNHEY and CDR2 is SVGAGI. With V trimmed by 5 bases and J by 8 bases, 11 bases remained unmatched.

CDR3 in amino acids: CASSFSPGDEAFF. The DNA of the CDR3 is TGCGCCAGCAGCTTTTCCCCAGGGGATGAAGCTTTCTTT. This rearrangement joins TRBV5-1 to TRBJ1-1, with a tentative D call TRBD1 (6 bases). The V gene's germline CDR1 is SGHRS and CDR2 YFSETQ. The germline V and J ends were trimmed by 2 bases and 7 bases, with 12 bases remaining between them. This CDR3 is built from 13 residues. Combining the CDR3 with reference TRBV5-1 and TRBJ1-1 gives the whole variable domain KAGVTQTPRYLIKTRGQQVTLSCSPISGHRSVSWYQQTPGQGLQFLFEYFSETQRNKGNFPGRFSGRQFSNSRSEMNVSTLELGDSALYLCASSFSPGDEAFFGQGTRLTVV.

The rearrangement joins TRBV6-5 to TRBJ2-1, with TRBD2 matching 8 bases. Trimming removed 4 bases from V and 7 bases from J; junction bases left unmatched: 6. CDR1 and CDR2 from the germline V gene are MNHEY and SVGAGI. The CDR3 contains 14 residues. The chain's CDR3 is CASSSGGPGNEQFF. The CDR3 DNA sequence: TGTGCCAGCAGTTCGGGGGGGCCTGGAAATGAGCAGTTCTTC.

V and J are TRBV5-8 and TRBJ1-2; D is unresolved. Looked up from germline, CDR1 is SGHTS and CDR2 is YDEGEE. The CDR3 contains 12 residues. Trimming took off 2 bases at V and 7 bases at J, with 9 bases between the two ends. CDR3 in amino acids: CASSFRAGGYTF. CDR3 bases: TGTGCCAGCAGCTTTCGGGCGGGTGGCTACACCTTC.

The rearrangement uses TRBV7-2 and TRBJ1-3; perhaps TRBD1 as D (5 bases). Germline CDR1 reads SGHTA; CDR2 reads FQGNSA. Trimming took off 2 bases at V and 4 bases at J, with 12 bases between the two ends. The length of the CDR3 is 15 residues. CDR3 sequence: CASSLPAGRGNTIYF. Written as DNA, the CDR3 is TGTGCCAGCAGCTTACCGGCAGGGAGGGGAAACACCATATATTTT.